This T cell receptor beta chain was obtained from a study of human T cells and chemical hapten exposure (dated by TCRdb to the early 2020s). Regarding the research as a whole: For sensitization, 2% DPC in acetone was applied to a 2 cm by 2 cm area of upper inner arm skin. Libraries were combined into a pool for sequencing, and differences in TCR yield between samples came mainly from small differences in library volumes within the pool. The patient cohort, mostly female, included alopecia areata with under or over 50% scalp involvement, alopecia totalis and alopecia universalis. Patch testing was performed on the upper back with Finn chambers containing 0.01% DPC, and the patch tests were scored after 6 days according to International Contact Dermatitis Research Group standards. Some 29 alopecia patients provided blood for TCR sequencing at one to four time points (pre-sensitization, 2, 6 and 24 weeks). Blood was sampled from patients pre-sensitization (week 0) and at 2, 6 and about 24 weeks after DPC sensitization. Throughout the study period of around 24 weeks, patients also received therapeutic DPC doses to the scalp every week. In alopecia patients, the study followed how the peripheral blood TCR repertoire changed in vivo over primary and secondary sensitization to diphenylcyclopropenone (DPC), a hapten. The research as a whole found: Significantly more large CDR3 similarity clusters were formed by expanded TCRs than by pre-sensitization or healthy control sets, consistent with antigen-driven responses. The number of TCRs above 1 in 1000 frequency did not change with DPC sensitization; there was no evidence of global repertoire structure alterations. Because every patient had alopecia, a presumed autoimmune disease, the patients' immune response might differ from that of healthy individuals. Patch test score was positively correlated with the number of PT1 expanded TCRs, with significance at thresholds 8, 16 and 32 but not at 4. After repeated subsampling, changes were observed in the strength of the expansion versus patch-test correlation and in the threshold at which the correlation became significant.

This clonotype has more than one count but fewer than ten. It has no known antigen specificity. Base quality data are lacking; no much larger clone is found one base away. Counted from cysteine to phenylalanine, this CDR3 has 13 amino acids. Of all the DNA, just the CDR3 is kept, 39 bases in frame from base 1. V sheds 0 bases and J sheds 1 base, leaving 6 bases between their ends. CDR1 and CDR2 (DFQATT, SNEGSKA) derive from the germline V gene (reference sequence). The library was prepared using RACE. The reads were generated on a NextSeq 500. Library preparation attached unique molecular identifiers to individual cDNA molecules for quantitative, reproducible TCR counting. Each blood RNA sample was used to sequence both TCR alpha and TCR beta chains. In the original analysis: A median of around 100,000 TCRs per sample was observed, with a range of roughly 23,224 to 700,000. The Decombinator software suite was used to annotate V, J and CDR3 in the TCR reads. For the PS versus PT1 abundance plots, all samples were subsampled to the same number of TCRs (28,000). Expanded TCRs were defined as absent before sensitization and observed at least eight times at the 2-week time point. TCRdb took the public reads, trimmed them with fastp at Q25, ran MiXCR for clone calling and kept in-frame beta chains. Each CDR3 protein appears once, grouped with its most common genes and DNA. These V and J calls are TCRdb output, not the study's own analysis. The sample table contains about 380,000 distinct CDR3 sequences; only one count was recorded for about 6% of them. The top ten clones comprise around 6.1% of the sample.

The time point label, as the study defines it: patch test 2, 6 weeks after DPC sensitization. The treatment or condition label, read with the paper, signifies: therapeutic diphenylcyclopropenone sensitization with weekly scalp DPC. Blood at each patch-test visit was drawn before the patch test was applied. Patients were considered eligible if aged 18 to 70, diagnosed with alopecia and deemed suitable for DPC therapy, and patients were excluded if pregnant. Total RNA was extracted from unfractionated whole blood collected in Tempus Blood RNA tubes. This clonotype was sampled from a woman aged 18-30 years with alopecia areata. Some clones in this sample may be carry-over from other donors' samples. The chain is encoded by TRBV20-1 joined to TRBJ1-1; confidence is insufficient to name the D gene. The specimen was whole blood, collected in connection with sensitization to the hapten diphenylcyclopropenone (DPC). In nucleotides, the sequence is TGCAGTGCTAGAGATTGGGGGAACACTGAAGCTTTCTTT. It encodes CSARDWGNTEAFF.